One and the same sample provided the 19 T cell receptor beta chains below, sequenced in a study of CD8 T cells in ankylosing spondylitis. Findings and caveats of the study: Within ankylosing spondylitis blood, a TCR beta motif made up of fewer than ten highly homologous variants appeared to be characteristic.

For these TCRs, the target antigens are not known. TCRdb re-derived calls from the 5' RACE reads in MiXCR, one entry per CDR3 protein. This sample carries about 220,000 distinct CDR3 sequences, about 18% of them seen once, and the ten largest clones take about 44%. Sequenced material: blood, either unsorted or a sorted T cell fraction (not recorded which). Source of these receptors: a male donor with ankylosing spondylitis.

V gene TRBV19 combines with J gene TRBJ2-7, with a tentative D call TRBD1 (5 bases). V lost 0 bases and J 5 bases, leaving 5 bases between the germline ends. CDR3 length: 12 residues. Germline V lookup: CDR1 LNHDA, CDR2 SQIVND (reference sequence). This CDR3 is CASSIEGDEQYF. The DNA of the CDR3 is TGTGCCAGTAGTATAGAAGGGGACGAGCAGTACTTC.

This chain joins TRBV27 and TRBJ2-1; 7 bases match TRBD1. Germline V gives CDR1 MNHEY, CDR2 SMNVEV (reference sequence). This CDR3 region has 15 residues. The junction had 8 bases not matched to a gene; V was cut back by 5 bases and J by 4 bases. This CDR3 reads CASSPQGLLYNEQFF. CDR3 nucleotide sequence: TGTGCCAGCAGTCCACAGGGGCTCTTGTACAATGAGCAGTTCTTC.

The CDR3 reads CASNELNYSDEKLFF. CDR3 in DNA: TGTGCCAGCAACGAATTAAACTACTCGGATGAAAAACTGTTTTTT. The genes are TRBV28 and TRBJ1-4; D is undetermined. Trimming took off 7 bases at V and 6 bases at J, with 18 bases between the two ends. CDR1 is MDHEN and CDR2 is SYDVKM in the germline V gene. The CDR3 is 15 residues long.

This clonotype was observed a few times. The chain carries TRBV6-5 and TRBJ2-7; 7 bases are a match to TRBD1. Trimming took 4 bases from V and 2 from J; bases not matched to a gene: 11. Per germline, CDR1 MNHEY and CDR2 SVGAGI. The CDR3 has 16 amino acids. The CDR3 region is CASSLRSGQPTYEQYF. The DNA for the CDR3 is TGTGCCAGCAGTTTACGATCGGGACAGCCAACCTACGAGCAGTACTTC.

This clonotype showed up just a few times. This rearrangement joins TRBV7-9 to TRBJ2-5; 14 bases map to TRBD2. Germline CDR1 and CDR2: SEHNR and FQNEAQ (reference sequence). V was pared by 5 bases and J by 3 bases, with 8 bases of the junction left unmatched. This CDR3 spans 17 amino acids. The CDR3 here is CASSLWTSGGTKETQYF. The CDR3, as DNA: TGTGCCAGCAGCCTCTGGACTAGCGGGGGGACAAAAGAGACCCAGTACTTC.

Of note for this clonotype: One end of the junction is discordant with germline, which a read error may explain. The V call is TRBV7-8, the J call TRBJ2-3, with TRBD2 matching over 9 bases. CDR3 length: 18 residues. CDR1 and CDR2 (germline): SGHVS, FQNEAQ. In DNA form, the CDR3 reads TGTGCCAGCAGCATAGCAGGTAGCGGGGGCTCTAGCACAGATACGCAGTATTTT. It is translated as CASSIAGSGGSSTDTQYF.

The V gene is TRBV11-1, the J gene TRBJ2-7; 11 nucleotides agree with TRBD2. V shed 5 bases, J shed 1 base, and the junction held 13 bases outside the gene matches. Per the germline V gene, CDR1 is SGHAT and CDR2 is FQDESV (reference sequence). The CDR3 spans 18 residues. CDR3: CASSPPPLTSGVSYEQYF. In DNA, the CDR3 is TGTGCCAGCAGCCCACCGCCGTTGACTAGCGGGGTTTCCTACGAGCAGTACTTC.

This clonotype turned up a few times. The chain links TRBV27 to TRBJ1-2; 9 bases line up with TRBD1. V trimming: 1 base; J trimming: 1 base; junction bases outside the gene matches: 10. The CDR3 is made up of 18 amino acids. Germline loops: CDR1 MNHEY, CDR2 SMNVEV (reference sequence). Written as DNA, the CDR3 is TGTGCCAGCAGTTTATTTTTCACCGGGACAGGGTTTAACTATGGCTACACCTTC. Its protein is CASSLFFTGTGFNYGYTF.

This clonotype appeared a few times. The chain carries TRBV20-1 and TRBJ2-7, with TRBD1 identical over 11 bases. CDR3 length: 15 residues. CDR1 is DFQATT and CDR2 is SNEGSKA in the germline V gene (reference sequence). After removal of 3 bases from V and 2 bases from J, the junction contained 6 bases not matched to a gene. The CDR3 reads CSARTGTGGPYEQYF. The CDR3, as DNA: TGCAGTGCTAGGACTGGGACAGGGGGTCCCTACGAGCAGTACTTC.

This clonotype was seen only a few times. This chain connects TRBV6-2 or TRBV6-3 to TRBJ2-7; D is tentatively TRBD1 or TRBD2 (5 bases each). Trimming removed 8 bases from V and 2 bases from J, with 16 bases in between. CDR1 and CDR2 from the germline V gene are MNHEY and SVGEGT. The CDR3 spans 14 residues. The CDR3 protein is CASLERDGPYEQYF. The CDR3 DNA reads TGTGCCAGCTTAGAACGGGACGGACCCTACGAGCAGTACTTC.

V and J are TRBV4-1 and TRBJ1-6; 11 nucleotides match TRBD1. The CDR3 is 16 residues long. The V and J ends lost 0 bases and 10 bases, in that order; junction bases with no gene match: 5. Looked up from germline, CDR1 is MGHRA and CDR2 is YSYEKL. CDR3 nucleotide sequence: TGCGCCAGCAGCCAAGAGGGGGGACAGGGGGACTCACCCCTCCACTTT. It yields the protein CASSQEGGQGDSPLHF.

The chain is built from TRBV25-1 and TRBJ2-3, with a weak D call TRBD1 (6 bases). Germline V lookup: CDR1 MGHDK, CDR2 SYGVNS. The CDR3 length is 15 residues. The ends were cut back, 1 base at V and 7 bases at J, with 15 bases in the middle. The chain's CDR3 is CASSEWGTNANTQYF. For the CDR3, the DNA is TGTGCCAGCAGTGAATGGGGGACAAACGCAAATACGCAGTATTTT.

This clonotype was seen at least ten times. The chain is built from TRBV3-1 and TRBJ2-1; D is ambiguous. Germline V gene sequence: CDR1 LGHDT, CDR2 YNNKEL (reference sequence). The CDR3 is made up of 15 amino acids. V was clipped by 4 bases and J by 3 bases, with 13 bases between them. CDR3 protein: CASSPDKELYNEQFF. CDR3 DNA sequence: TGTGCCAGCAGCCCAGACAAAGAACTCTACAATGAGCAGTTCTTC.

This clonotype has only a few counts. The chain uses TRBV11-2 and TRBJ2-7; possible D gene TRBD1, 6 bases. The CDR3 runs to 16 residues. In germline, CDR1 is SGHAT, CDR2 FQNNGV. Trimming left V 5 bases short and J 5 bases short, with 22 bases between. The CDR3 loop is CASSPEIQGGSDEQYF. The CDR3 nucleotides are TGTGCCAGCAGCCCGGAAATACAGGGTGGGTCGGACGAGCAGTACTTC.

V is TRBV5-4 and J is TRBJ2-5; 7 bases map to TRBD2. From germline, CDR1 is SGHNT and CDR2 YYREEE (reference sequence). V lost 0 bases to trimming and J lost 1 base; unmatched junction nucleotides: 0. CDR3 length: 14 residues. The CDR3 DNA is TGTGCCAGCAGCTTGGGGACTAGCCAAGAGACCCAGTACTTC. It is translated as CASSLGTSQETQYF.

The chain recombines TRBV5-1 with TRBJ2-6, with no clear D. The CDR3 consists of 17 residues. The V and J ends lost 3 bases and 1 base respectively, with 14 bases between them. Germline values: CDR1 SGHRS, CDR2 YFSETQ. This chain's CDR3 is CASSWNPGPSGANVLTF. In DNA, the CDR3 is TGCGCCAGCAGCTGGAATCCAGGACCGTCTGGGGCCAACGTCCTGACTTTC.

A few counts support this clonotype. This sequence joins TRBV4-1 and TRBJ2-3; D is perhaps TRBD1 (5 bases). V was clipped by 5 bases and J by 0 bases, with 9 bases between them. Germline V gives CDR1 MGHRA, CDR2 YSYEKL. The CDR3 is 14 amino acids. CDR3 DNA sequence: TGCGCCAGCAGCTTGACAGCTAGCACAGATACGCAGTATTTT. Protein sequence: CASSLTASTDTQYF.

In its sample, this clonotype was seen many times. The rearrangement uses TRBV20-1 and TRBJ1-1; no clear D. This CDR3 has 14 amino acids. Germline V gene sequence: CDR1 DFQATT, CDR2 SNEGSKA (reference sequence). Trimming stripped 1 base from V and 5 bases from J, with 14 bases between. CDR3 in DNA: TGCAGTGCTAGAGCGCTGTTTACCCCGACTGAAGCTTTCTTT. This gives the protein CSARALFTPTEAFF.

This clonotype was found many times. The chain employs TRBV29-1 and TRBJ2-1, with D uncertain. The V and J ends lost 4 bases and 3 bases respectively, with 10 bases between them. Germline-derived CDR1 and CDR2 are SQVTM and ANQGSEA. The CDR3 contains 13 residues. CDR3 residues: CSVGHNDYNEQFF. CDR3 DNA: TGCAGCGTTGGACACAATGACTACAATGAGCAGTTCTTC.